This T cell receptor (beta chain) was sequenced for a study of shared clonotypes between healthy human individuals. Naive CD8 isolation took CD45RO-negative cells positively selected for CCR7 and excluded terminally differentiated effector memory CD45RA+ cells. The method was immunoSEQ multiplex PCR; TCRdb's version includes in-frame clones alone and lacks a portion of them. This table has about 680,000 clones, under 95% appearing once. V dropped 6 bases and J dropped 4; count of bases not matched to a gene: 5. CDR1 is LGHNT, CDR2 FRNRAP, per germline. This CDR3 comprises 13 residues. Sequenced sample: naive CD8+ T cells sorted from blood. V gene TRBV12-5 combines with J gene TRBJ1-1; 7 bases agree with TRBD1. This clonotype originated in a man younger than 40 in good health. The CDR3 DNA sequence: TGTGCTAGTGGCCCTACAGGGGCCACTGAAGCTTTCTTT. Its translation is CASGPTGATEAFF.